This TCR beta chain was found in a study of T cells after posttransplantation cyclophosphamide. Cyclophosphamide on days +3 and +4 followed busulfan-fludarabine conditioning and a marrow graft. This table comes from immunoSEQ multiplex PCR, and its TCRdb copy is limited to in-frame clones, with some not included. Counted here are about 11,000 clones, about 82% occurring once; the ten biggest clones make up approximately 15%. CDR1 and CDR2 from the germline V gene are MNHNS and SASEGT. The CDR3 consists of 14 residues. Germline trimming cut 6 bases from V and 2 bases from J; bases unmatched to any gene: 2. Comment on this clone: The antigen is undetermined.

Whole-study findings and limits: After PTCy, TRB diversity resembled that of CNI/methotrexate controls.

This TCR was sampled from a female patient aged 45-60 years who received an allogeneic stem cell transplant from a related donor, was CMV-positive, and had no GVHD. Among the T cells, some may be from the graft donor. Source: PBMCs, taken approximately 1,800 days after allogeneic stem cell transplant with posttransplant cyclophosphamide. V usage is TRBV6-1 and J usage is TRBJ1-4; TRBD1 aligns across 8 bases. The CDR3 sequence is CASRDRATNEKLFF. The CDR3 DNA reads as TGTGCCAGCAGGGACAGGGCTACTAATGAAAAACTGTTTTTT.